One sample yielded the 30 T cell receptor beta chains listed below, sequenced in a study of T cell repertoires in cytomegalovirus infection. TCRdb re-analysed the reads in MiXCR, keeping a single row per CDR3 protein. The repertoire has around 450,000 distinct CDR3 sequences, about a third of them found once; the top ten carry roughly an eighth. Source material: PBMCs. The receptor set was obtained from a human donor in good health (CMV status not recorded). Some clones in this sample may be carry-over from other donors' samples.

This clonotype was detected a few times. The V call is TRBV19, the J call TRBJ1-2, with a tentative D call TRBD1 (5 bases). The CDR3 has 14 residues. Deletions cut 3 bases from V and 3 bases from J, with 11 bases between. The germline gives CDR1 LNHDA, CDR2 SQIVND (reference sequence). In DNA, the CDR3 is TGTGCCAGTAGTATCCGGGACGAGGACTATGGCTACACCTTC. As protein: CASSIRDEDYGYTF.

Comments on this clonotype: An end of the junction differs from the germline gene, which may be a read error. V is TRBV6-5 and J is TRBJ2-2; either TRBD1 or TRBD2 may fit D (5 bases each). The CDR3 totals 14 residues. Germline V gene sequence: CDR1 MNHEY, CDR2 SVGAGI. In DNA, the CDR3 is TGTGCCAGCAAGTCAGGGCTGAACACCGGGGCGCTGTTTTTT. The encoded protein is CASKSGLNTGALFF.

This clonotype has a count of ten or more. The chain employs TRBV7-2 and TRBJ1-5, with D tentatively TRBD1 (5 bases). This CDR3 region has 14 residues. The germline V gene encodes CDR1 SGHTA and CDR2 FQGNSA. Trimming left V 5 bases short and J 2 bases short, with 10 bases between. CDR3 DNA sequence: TGTGCCAGCAGCCCCGGGGCTGGCAATCAGCCCCAGCATTTT. Amino acids: CASSPGAGNQPQHF.

This clonotype has just a few counts. The chain couples TRBV12-3 or TRBV12-4 to TRBJ1-1; D gene unclear. CDR3 length equals 13 residues. V lost 2 bases, J lost 5 bases, and 9 bases lay in between. CDR3 in amino acids: CASSLPGKTEAFF. CDR3 nucleotide sequence: TGTGCCAGCAGTTTACCCGGGAAAACTGAAGCTTTCTTT.

The chain couples TRBV7-9 to TRBJ2-2, with D possibly called TRBD1 or TRBD2 (5 bases each). V was shortened by 2 bases and J by 11 bases, with 18 bases between the two germline ends. The CDR3 is 15 amino acids. The germline gives CDR1 SEHNR, CDR2 FQNEAQ (reference sequence). The CDR3 spells CASSLRSGAPVELFF. DNA of the CDR3: TGTGCCAGCAGCTTACGCTCCGGGGCCCCCGTAGAGCTGTTTTTT.

This clonotype appeared a few times. The gene calls are TRBV6-5 and TRBJ1-6, with D perhaps TRBD1 (5 bases). The V and J ends lost 3 bases and 0 bases respectively, with 15 bases between them. Germline V lookup: CDR1 MNHEY, CDR2 SVGAGI. The CDR3 has 18 residues. CDR3 sequence reads: CASSYGWDESSYNSPLHF. The CDR3 DNA reads as TGTGCCAGCAGTTATGGGTGGGACGAGAGCTCCTATAATTCACCCCTCCACTTT.

The table lists this clonotype with many counts. The gene calls are TRBV7-7 and TRBJ2-5, with D unclear. Germline V CDR1 and CDR2: SSHAT, FNYEAQ (reference sequence). With 5 bases removed from V and 1 base from J, the gap between germline ends came to 5 bases. CDR3 length: 12 amino acids. The CDR3, as DNA: TGTGCCAGCAGCCCCCTCCAAGAGACCCAGTACTTC. Translated, it gives CASSPLQETQYF.

The rearrangement links TRBV5-6 to TRBJ2-7; the D is unclear. The germline V gene encodes CDR1 SGHDT and CDR2 YYEEEE. The CDR3 contains 14 residues. Between the trimmed V and J ends, which lost 3 bases and 4 bases, there was a span of 14 bases. As DNA, the CDR3 is TGTGCCAGCAGCTACTGGACGCCCAGATACGAGCAGTACTTC. It specifies CASSYWTPRYEQYF.

This clonotype was detected a few times. V usage is TRBV30 and J usage is TRBJ2-2; D remains unclear. The V gene's germline CDR1 is GTSNPN and CDR2 SVGIG (reference sequence). CDR3 size: 14 residues. Trimming took off 0 bases at V and 8 bases at J, with 13 bases between the two ends. CDR3 sequence reads: CAWSVRHPTGELFF. CDR3 in DNA: TGTGCCTGGAGTGTACGACACCCCACGGGGGAGCTGTTTTTT.

The rearrangement joins TRBV19 to TRBJ2-2, with a weak D call TRBD1 (5 bases). The germline gives CDR1 LNHDA, CDR2 SQIVND (reference sequence). The V and J ends lost 3 bases and 0 bases respectively, with 8 bases between them. This CDR3 has 15 amino acids. Here the CDR3 reads CASSIQGTNTGELFF. The CDR3 DNA sequence: TGTGCCAGTAGTATTCAGGGAACGAACACCGGGGAGCTGTTTTTT. Full variable domain (remainder filled in from reference TRBV19 and TRBJ2-2): DGGITQSPKYLFRKEGQNVTLSCEQNLNHDAMYWYRQDPGQGLRLIYYSQIVNDFQKGDIAEGYSVSREKKESFPLTVTSAQKNPTAFYLCASSIQGTNTGELFFGEGSRLTVL.

J is TRBJ1-5 and V is TRBV7-2, with a possible D match to TRBD1 (5 bases). The V gene lost 8 bases and the J gene lost 3 bases, with 29 bases spanning the gap. Germline values: CDR1 SGHTA, CDR2 FQGNSA. This CDR3 is 19 amino acids long. CDR3 sequence reads: CASGAVLLRDLNINQPQHF. CDR3 nucleotides: TGTGCCAGCGGAGCCGTTCTTCTCCGGGACTTGAATATCAATCAGCCCCAGCATTTT. Complete variable domain (other parts from reference TRBV7-2 and TRBJ1-5): GAGVSQSPSNKVTEKGKDVELRCDPISGHTALYWYRQSLGQGLEFLIYFQGNSAPDKSGLPSDRFSAERTGGSVSTLTIQRTQQEDSAVYLCASGAVLLRDLNINQPQHFGDGTRLSIL.

V is TRBV12-3 or TRBV12-4 and J is TRBJ1-2, with D hard to call. V dropped 4 bases and J dropped 0 bases, with 12 bases sitting between them. The CDR3 contains 15 residues. CDR3 nucleotides: TGTGCCAGCAGTTCCGGGAACGGGGCTAACTATGGCTACACCTTC. Encoded protein: CASSSGNGANYGYTF.

This chain uses TRBV7-9 with TRBJ2-1, with no clear D. V lost 5 bases and J lost 9, with 14 bases in between. The V gene's germline CDR1 is SEHNR and CDR2 FQNEAQ (reference sequence). The CDR3 contains 13 residues. CDR3 amino acids: CASSRVPEFEQFF. The DNA for the CDR3 is TGTGCCAGCAGCCGGGTCCCCGAATTTGAGCAGTTCTTC.

This clonotype was detected a few times. This chain joins TRBV27 and TRBJ2-1; 9 bases line up with TRBD2. CDR3 length equals 14 residues. The V gene's germline CDR1 is MNHEY and CDR2 SMNVEV (reference sequence). Losses at the gene ends were 10 bases for V and 6 bases for J; bases not matched to a gene: 10. CDR3: CAIPPGLAGNEQFF. DNA for the CDR3: TGTGCCATCCCACCGGGACTAGCTGGCAATGAGCAGTTCTTC.

This clonotype was picked up many times. The V and J genes are TRBV7-9 and TRBJ2-3; tentatively, D is TRBD2 (6 bases). The CDR3 has 15 residues. V lost 5 bases to trimming and J lost 4 bases, with 16 bases between them. CDR1 is SEHNR, CDR2 FQNEAQ, per germline (reference sequence). The CDR3 DNA reads as TGTGCCAGCAGCCCCCTAGCGTTAGGCTCAGATACGCAGTATTTT. Encoded protein: CASSPLALGSDTQYF.

Only a few counts were recorded for this clonotype. The CDR3 is CASSLSGVIGYTF. The CDR3 region has the DNA TGTGCCAGCAGCTTAAGTGGGGTTATTGGCTACACCTTC. The chain combines TRBV7-9 with TRBJ1-2; D remains ambiguous. CDR3 length: 13 residues. Trimming took 2 bases from V and 7 from J, leaving 11 bases between them. CDR1 and CDR2 from the germline V gene are SEHNR and FQNEAQ (reference sequence).

CDR3 nucleotide sequence: TGTGCCATCAGTGCAGCGGACAACGAGCAGTACTTC. Protein: CAISAADNEQYF. The chain is built from TRBV10-3 and TRBJ2-7; D might be TRBD1 or TRBD2, each matching 5 bases. Trimming cost V 4 bases and J 5 bases, with 9 bases left between them. The CDR3 sequence is 12 residues long. Germline V CDR1 and CDR2: ENHRY, SYGVKD.

This clonotype has a count of ten or more. The V and J genes are TRBV7-6 and TRBJ1-3; no definite D call. V was shortened by 7 bases and J by 4 bases, with 17 bases between the two germline ends. CDR1 and CDR2 (germline): SGHVS, FNYEAQ. The CDR3 covers 15 residues. The CDR3 loop reads CASTNGPSGGNTIYF. The CDR3 DNA reads as TGTGCCAGCACGAACGGCCCATCGGGAGGAAACACCATATATTTT.

The V and J genes are TRBV7-8 and TRBJ1-5, with D perhaps TRBD1 (5 bases). Trimming left V 2 bases short and J 2 bases short, with 13 bases between. This CDR3 region has 16 residues. From germline, CDR1 is SGHVS and CDR2 FQNEAQ. The CDR3 protein is CASSLSGRSGNQPQHF. CDR3 DNA sequence: TGTGCCAGCAGCTTATCAGGGAGGAGTGGCAATCAGCCCCAGCATTTT.

Concerning this clonotype itself: A junction end diverges from the germline sequence, so it may reflect a read error. The chain combines TRBV12-3 or TRBV12-4 with TRBJ2-3; possibly TRBD2 for D (6 bases). The CDR3 runs to 16 residues. CDR3 sequence: CASSFWDPGVADTPSF. As DNA, the CDR3 is TGTGCCAGCAGTTTTTGGGATCCGGGAGTTGCAGATACGCCGTCTTTT.

This clonotype occurred a few times. This chain connects TRBV29-1 to TRBJ2-5; 8 nucleotides match TRBD1. V lost 8 bases, J lost 2 bases, and 13 bases stayed unmatched. Germline CDR1 SQVTM, CDR2 ANQGSEA. The CDR3 has 15 amino acids. CDR3 bases: TGCAGCTCAAGCTGGGAGGACAGGGCGCAAGAGACCCAGTACTTC. Its translation is CSSSWEDRAQETQYF.

Points on this clonotype: A much bigger clone sits one base away, suggesting this may be a read error. The chain carries TRBV7-2 and TRBJ2-3, with 8 bases lining up with TRBD2. Per the germline V gene, CDR1 is SGHTA and CDR2 is FQGNSA. This CDR3 contains 16 residues. The V gene end was trimmed by 1 base and the J gene end by 7 bases; junction bases not matched to a gene: 10. Here the CDR3 reads CASSLGSGGAEYTQYF. As DNA, the CDR3 is TGTGCCAGCAGCTTAGGGAGCGGGGGTGCGGAATATACGCAGTATTTT.

The gene calls are TRBV2 and TRBJ2-2; D unresolved. The length of the CDR3 is 16 residues. Germline V gene lookup returns CDR1 SNHLY and CDR2 FYNNEI. The V end lost 6 bases, the J end lost 4 bases, and 18 bases lay between the germline ends. CDR3 sequence: CASRPLEGFGTGELFF. The CDR3 bases are TGTGCCAGCAGACCCCTCGAAGGGTTCGGCACCGGGGAGCTGTTTTTT. The complete variable domain, with remaining parts taken from reference TRBV2 and TRBJ2-2, reads EPEVTQTPSHQVTQMGQEVILRCVPISNHLYFYWYRQILGQKVEFLVSFYNNEISEKSEIFDDQFSVERPDGSNFTLKIRSTKLEDSAMYFCASRPLEGFGTGELFFGEGSRLTVL.

With respect to this clonotype: A much larger clonotype is one base distant, so this may be a read error. The chain uses TRBV10-3 and TRBJ2-5; D gene uncertain. Trimming stripped 3 bases from V and 1 base from J, with 0 bases between. Germline CDR1 ENHRY, CDR2 SYGVKD. The CDR3 sequence is 11 residues long. The CDR3 loop is CAISDQETQYF. The DNA of the CDR3 is TGTGCCATCAGTGACCAAGAGACCCAGTACTTC.

V is TRBV2 and J is TRBJ1-1, with D unresolved. CDR3 size: 12 residues. The germline V and J ends were trimmed by 2 bases and 4 bases, with 5 bases remaining between them. Germline V gene data show CDR1 as SNHLY and CDR2 as FYNNEI. As DNA, the CDR3 is TGTGCCAGCAGTGAATTAGGCACTGAAGCTTTCTTT. Protein sequence: CASSELGTEAFF. Full variable domain (missing parts from reference TRBV2 and TRBJ1-1): EPEVTQTPSHQVTQMGQEVILRCVPISNHLYFYWYRQILGQKVEFLVSFYNNEISEKSEIFDDQFSVERPDGSNFTLKIRSTKLEDSAMYFCASSELGTEAFFGQGTRLTVV.

This clonotype was found a few times. The J gene is TRBJ1-2, the V gene TRBV4-1; a possible D gene is TRBD1 (6 bases). Trimming left V 1 base short and J 6 bases short, with 9 bases between. CDR3 length: 13 residues. The germline V gene has CDR1 MGHRA and CDR2 YSYEKL. CDR3 sequence reads: CASSQVTGNGYTF. The CDR3 DNA is TGCGCCAGCAGCCAAGTAACAGGGAATGGCTACACCTTC.

This chain links TRBV6-6 with TRBJ1-4, with no clear D. V was trimmed by 5 bases and J by 6 bases, leaving 13 bases between them. From germline, CDR1 is MNHNY and CDR2 SVGAGI (reference sequence). This CDR3 has 14 residues. The CDR3 loop is CASSDRFRHEKLFF. The CDR3 DNA reads TGTGCCAGCAGTGACCGCTTTCGTCATGAAAAACTGTTTTTT.

The chain uses TRBV6-5 and TRBJ2-5, with 8 bases fitting TRBD2. The CDR3 is made up of 15 amino acids. Germline lookup yields CDR1 MNHEY and CDR2 SVGAGI. Trimming took 7 bases from V and 6 from J; bases not matched to a gene: 13. The CDR3 nucleotides read TGTGCCAGCATTAAGGGTGGAGGGACTAGTAAGACCCAGTACTTC. It specifies CASIKGGGTSKTQYF.

There are a few counts of this clonotype. The J gene is TRBJ1-1, the V gene TRBV6-6; no clear D gene. Between the trimmed V and J ends, which lost 0 bases and 5 bases, there was a span of 10 bases. Germline CDR1 MNHNY, CDR2 SVGAGI (reference sequence). CDR3 size: 14 residues. This chain's CDR3 is CASSYSTRGTEAFF. In DNA, the CDR3 is TGTGCCAGCAGTTACTCGACGCGCGGGACTGAAGCTTTCTTT.

This sequence joins TRBV4-3 and TRBJ2-5; possible D gene TRBD1, 6 bases. The CDR3 totals 14 residues. Germline loops: CDR1 LGHNA, CDR2 YSLEER. V was shortened by 0 bases and J by 6 bases, with 11 bases between the two germline ends. CDR3 amino acids: CASSQEQDRQTQYF. CDR3 coding DNA: TGCGCCAGCAGCCAAGAACAGGACAGACAGACCCAGTACTTC.